This T cell receptor (beta chain) was identified during a study of blood T cell repertoires in COVID-19. Across the whole study: COVID-19 samples collected from the United States, Italy and Spain covered acute and convalescent phases. T cells, B-cell-depleted T cells, or PBMCs supplied cDNA or gDNA.

The ends lost 1 base at V and 2 bases at J; junction bases unmatched: 2. The germline V gene encodes CDR1 SQVTM and CDR2 ANQGSEA. This CDR3 has 14 residues. In the original workflow: By means of reference gene primer amplification, nucleated cell counts were estimated. Measured with immunoSEQ multiplex PCR; TCRdb has only the in-frame clones, and not every one. V, J and clone size derive from that table, while D and trimming were established from the DNA sequence. The profile shows 130,000 to 150,000 clones, roughly 78% of them singletons. Sequenced input: peripheral blood. The sequence was obtained from a human donor with acute or convalescent COVID-19. The donor label of this sample is uncertain. The gene calls are TRBV29-1 and TRBJ1-2, with 9 bases lining up with TRBD1. In DNA, the CDR3 is TGCAGCGTTGAAGTGGGGACAGGGAACTATGGCTACACCTTC. Translating it yields CSVEVGTGNYGYTF.